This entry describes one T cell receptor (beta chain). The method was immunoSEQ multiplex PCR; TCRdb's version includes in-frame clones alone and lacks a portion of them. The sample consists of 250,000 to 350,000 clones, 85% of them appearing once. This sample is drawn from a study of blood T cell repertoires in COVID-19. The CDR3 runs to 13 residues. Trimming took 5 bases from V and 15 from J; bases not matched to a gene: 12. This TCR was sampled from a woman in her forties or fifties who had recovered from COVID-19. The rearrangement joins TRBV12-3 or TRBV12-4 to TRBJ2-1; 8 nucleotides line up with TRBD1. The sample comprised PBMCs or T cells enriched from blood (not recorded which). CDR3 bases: TGTGCCAGCAGTACCGAAGGACAGGGTCGATTGTTCTTC. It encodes CASSTEGQGRLFF.